The 26 T cell receptor beta chains given below trace back to one sample, sequenced in a study of tumor and adjacent non-tumor tissue in lung cancer. The library came from three nested PCR rounds adapted from ARM-PCR protocols. Each CDR3 protein gets one entry after TCRdb re-called the multiplex PCR reads with MiXCR. The sample records roughly 120,000 distinct CDR3 sequences, approximately 82% being singletons. RNA was extracted from bulk tissue without any cell sorting. Sequencing used lung tumor tissue. These receptors all stem from a woman aged 55-70 years with non-small cell lung cancer.

Comment on this clonotype: Germline and junction disagree at one end, which may indicate a read error. V gene TRBV20-1 combines with J gene TRBJ2-5; TRBD2 is a possible D gene (6 bases). There are 12 residues in the CDR3. Germline V gene lookup returns CDR1 DFQATT and CDR2 SNEGSKA (reference sequence). This chain's CDR3 is CSVRGLGGTQYF. The CDR3 nucleotides read TGCAGTGTTAGAGGTCTCGGGGGGACCCAGTACTTC.

Note on this clonotype: A junction boundary mismatches the germline segment, possibly from a read error. The chain recombines TRBV2 with TRBJ1-3; 8 bases are a match to TRBD1. This CDR3 is 16 amino acids long. Germline loops: CDR1 SNHLY, CDR2 FYNNEI. The CDR3 loop reads CASSDPGQGFGNAIYF. The DNA of the CDR3 is TGTGCCAGCAGTGATCCTGGACAGGGTTTCGGAAACGCCATATATTTT.

V and J are TRBV11-2 and TRBJ2-2; 7 bases agree with TRBD2. The CDR3 sequence is 13 residues long. Germline CDR1 is SGHAT and CDR2 is FQNNGV. V trimming: 8 bases; J trimming: 0 bases; junction bases outside the gene matches: 0. CDR3 amino acids: CASGTTNTGELFF. CDR3 sequence (DNA): TGTGCCAGCGGGACTACGAACACCGGGGAGCTGTTTTTT.

This clonotype was recorded at least ten times. The V call is TRBV4-3, the J call TRBJ2-1; no firm D call. V dropped 0 bases and J dropped 0 bases, with 6 bases sitting between them. From germline, CDR1 is LGHNA and CDR2 YSLEER. The CDR3 consists of 15 residues. The CDR3: CASSQDRISYNEQFF. The CDR3 nucleotides read TGCGCCAGCAGCCAAGATCGGATCTCCTACAATGAGCAGTTCTTC.

The table lists this clonotype with a count of one. This sequence may be a read error, since a much larger clone differs from it by one base. The chain combines TRBV5-5 with TRBJ1-1; the D is unclear. CDR1 and CDR2 (germline): SGHKS, YYEKEE (reference sequence). The ends were cut back, 6 bases at V and 8 bases at J, with 8 bases in the middle. The length of the CDR3 is 10 residues. The CDR3 reads CASIRTEAFF. DNA for the CDR3: TGTGCCAGCATAAGAACGGAAGCTTTCTTT.

In the case of this clonotype: The junction departs from the called germline gene at one end, perhaps through a read error. The V gene is TRBV4-2, the J gene TRBJ2-5; D might be TRBD2 (6 bases). CDR3 length equals 15 residues. Germline V gives CDR1 LGHNA, CDR2 YNFKEQ. The CDR3 reads CAGSRHRDSQEIQYF. The CDR3, as DNA: TGCGCCGGCAGTCGACACCGGGACTCACAAGAGATCCAGTACTTC.

This clonotype was picked up many times. This chain uses TRBV4-3 with TRBJ2-1, with TRBD2 as a possible D gene (7 bases). V was shortened by 0 bases and J by 5 bases, with 23 bases between the two germline ends. CDR3 length equals 19 residues. In germline, CDR1 is LGHNA, CDR2 YSLEER. The CDR3: CASSQDLPSPGGANNEQFF. The CDR3 DNA sequence: TGCGCCAGCAGCCAAGATCTTCCTTCACCGGGGGGCGCTAACAATGAGCAGTTCTTC.

V usage is TRBV10-3 and J usage is TRBJ1-5; D perhaps matches TRBD1 (6 bases). The CDR3 contains 12 residues. Germline CDR1 and CDR2: ENHRY and SYGVKD. Trimming shortened V by 11 bases and J by 10 bases, and 18 bases separated the two germline ends. This CDR3 reads CAFGPGGHPQHF. CDR3 bases: TGTGCCTTTGGACCGGGGGGACACCCCCAGCATTTT.

As regards this clonotype: A read error may produce the germline difference seen at one junction end. This chain connects TRBV6-5 to TRBJ1-2; no definite D call. CDR1 is MNHEY and CDR2 is SVGAGI in the germline V gene. This CDR3 comprises 13 residues. Here the CDR3 DNA reads TGTGCCAGCAGTTACGGCGCTGCGTATGGCTACTCCTTC. The encoded protein is CASSYGAAYGYSF.

This clonotype has just a few counts. A much larger clone lies one base from this, so it may be a read error. The chain is built from TRBV20-1 and TRBJ2-1; D is possibly TRBD2 (5 bases). The V gene's germline CDR1 is DFQATT and CDR2 SNEGSKA (reference sequence). With 7 bases removed from V and 5 bases from J, the gap between germline ends came to 15 bases. This CDR3 region has 13 residues. The CDR3 sequence: CSVGSPNNNEQFF. CDR3 bases: TGCAGTGTTGGGAGCCCAAACAACAATGAGCAGTTCTTC.

A word on this clonotype: No conserved phenylalanine or tryptophan ends this CDR3, so it is likely a read error. The limits of the CDR3 on the DNA are not certain, so only TCRdb's listed CDR3 is given. The V call is TRBV12-3 or TRBV12-4, the J call TRBJ2-7; no DNA check was done on the table's D call, TRBD1. With termini counted, the CDR3 has 13 amino acids. CDR3 region: CASCLNLGTGEYL.

The chain joins TRBV4-3 to TRBJ2-2; unclear D gene. The CDR3 sequence is 18 residues long. The V end was cut by 1 base, the J end by 3 bases, with 18 bases between. The V gene's germline CDR1 is LGHNA and CDR2 YSLEER. CDR3 nucleotides: TGCGCCAGCAGCCAAGTAGCAGTCTCCCGCACTTACACCGGGGAGCTGTTTTTT. Translation: CASSQVAVSRTYTGELFF.

To note about this clonotype: This sequence may be a read error, since a much larger clone differs from it by one base. The chain joins TRBV4-1 to TRBJ1-2, with 9 bases matching TRBD1. The CDR3 has 15 amino acids. CDR1 is MGHRA and CDR2 is YSYEKL in the germline V gene. The CDR3 DNA sequence: TGCGACAGCAGCCAAGTATCGACAGGGGGAGGTGGCTACACCTTC. Translated: CDSSQVSTGGGGYTF.

V and J are TRBV10-3 and TRBJ1-2, with a possible D match to TRBD1 (5 bases). The V gene lost 5 bases and the J gene lost 6 bases, with 16 bases spanning the gap. Looked up from germline, CDR1 is ENHRY and CDR2 is SYGVKD. The CDR3 totals 14 residues. CDR3: CAISPLGGENGYTF. The CDR3, as DNA: TGTGCCATCAGTCCCCTCGGGGGGGAAAATGGCTACACCTTC.

Of note for this clonotype: Its ends do not fully match the called genes, so a read error is possible. The rearrangement joins TRBV5-6 to TRBJ2-4; 7 bases map to TRBD1. The germline V gene has CDR1 SGHDT and CDR2 YYEEEE. The CDR3 has 15 residues. The CDR3 here is CAGSRDSLAKNIQYF. Written as DNA, the CDR3 is TGTGCCGGCAGCCGGGACAGTCTAGCCAAAAACATTCAGTACTTC. The complete variable domain, with remaining parts taken from reference TRBV5-6 and TRBJ2-4, reads DAGVTQSPTHLIKTRGQQVTLRCSPKSGHDTVSWYQQALGQGPQFIFQYYEEEERQRGNFPDRFSGHQFPNYSSELNVNALLLGDSALYLCAGSRDSLAKNIQYFGAGTRLSVL.

As for this clonotype: A single base separates this from a much larger clone, so it may be a read error. The chain is built from TRBV20-1 and TRBJ2-1, with 7 bases fitting TRBD1. V was pared by 6 bases and J by 6 bases, with 14 bases of the junction left unmatched. The CDR3 length is 15 residues. Germline-derived CDR1 and CDR2 are DFQATT and SNEGSKA (reference sequence). The CDR3 region is CSAPGPGQSANEQFF. In nucleotides, the CDR3 is TGCAGTGCCCCAGGCCCGGGACAGAGTGCCAATGAGCAGTTCTTC.

To note about this clonotype: A junction boundary mismatches the germline segment, possibly from a read error. This chain joins TRBV6-5 and TRBJ1-4; the match to TRBD1 covers 8 bases. Germline loops: CDR1 MNHEY, CDR2 SVGAGI. The length of the CDR3 is 15 residues. The CDR3, as DNA: TGTGTCAGCAGCCGTGTCCACAGGGGGGGTGAAAAACTGCTTTTT. Amino acids: CVSSRVHRGGEKLLF.

This clonotype appeared a few times. A read error is possible here, since a much larger clone lies one base away. The V call is TRBV20-1, the J call TRBJ1-2; D is unclear. The CDR3 has 14 amino acids. Trimming took off 7 bases at V and 8 bases at J, with 23 bases between the two ends. CDR1 is DFQATT, CDR2 SNEGSKA, per germline (reference sequence). CDR3 nucleotides: TGCAGTGTTAGCGATGGGGTCGGGTCGATCGGCTACACCTTC. It codes for CSVSDGVGSIGYTF.

V usage is TRBV29-1 and J usage is TRBJ1-1; no reliable D call. The germline gives CDR1 SQVTM, CDR2 ANQGSEA. The CDR3 is 12 amino acids. Trimming stripped 6 bases from V and 4 bases from J, with 12 bases between. CDR3 protein: CSVSTAGTEAFF. CDR3 nucleotides: TGCAGCGTCAGTACGGCGGGCACTGAAGCTTTCTTT.

A word on this clonotype: At one end, the junction sequence differs from germline, possibly due to a read error. The chain is built from TRBV20-1 and TRBJ2-4; D is perhaps TRBD2 (5 bases). Germline lookup yields CDR1 DFQATT and CDR2 SNEGSKA (reference sequence). The CDR3 sequence is 12 residues long. DNA of the CDR3: TGCAGTACTAGAGAAGTGGGTAACATTCAGTACTTC. Translating gives CSTREVGNIQYF.

Worth noting for this clonotype: A much larger clone is a single base away; this may be a read error. Here the CDR3 omits its conserved ending phenylalanine or tryptophan, so a read error is the likely source. The chain couples TRBV5-6 to TRBJ1-6; unclear D gene. The CDR3 is made up of 11 amino acids. V shed 4 bases and J shed 7 bases, with 3 bases lying between them. Germline assignment: CDR1 SGHDT and CDR2 YYEEEE. DNA for the CDR3: TGTGCCAGCAGCGCAAATTCACCCCTCCACTGT. Encoded protein: CASSANSPLHC.

Notes on this clonotype: A much larger clonotype is one base distant, so this may be a read error. V usage is TRBV6-5 and J usage is TRBJ2-7; 8 nucleotides match TRBD1. This CDR3 comprises 14 residues. CDR1 and CDR2 (germline): MNHEY, SVGAGI. V gave up 2 bases and J gave up 4 bases; unmatched junction bases: 4. The CDR3: CASSYQTGAYEQYF. CDR3 nucleotide sequence: TGTGCCAGCAGTTACCAGACAGGGGCTTACGAGCAGTACTTC.

This clonotype was seen a single time. The J gene is TRBJ1-5, the V gene TRBV28; the D is unclear. V lost 11 bases and J 7 bases, leaving 18 bases between the germline ends. The CDR3 runs to 13 residues. CDR1 and CDR2 (germline): MDHEN, SYDVKM. CDR3 amino acids: CAALGRLKQPQHF. In DNA, the CDR3 is TGTGCCGCTTTAGGACGGCTAAAACAGCCCCAGCATTTT.

As regards this clonotype: Because it lacks the conserved phenylalanine or tryptophan at the end, this CDR3 is likely a read error. The CDR3: CSAGQETQYS. CDR3 nucleotides: TGCAGTGCTGGCCAAGAGACCCAGTACTCT. The rearrangement links TRBV20-1 to TRBJ2-5, with D uncertain. Germline V gives CDR1 DFQATT, CDR2 SNEGSKA (reference sequence). The ends were cut back, 5 bases at V and 1 base at J, with 2 bases in the middle. The CDR3 is 10 residues long.

Notes on this clonotype: At one of its ends the junction is not consistent with the germline gene, which may arise from a read error. V gene TRBV6-5 combines with J gene TRBJ1-1, with D perhaps TRBD1 (5 bases). The V gene's germline CDR1 is MNHEY and CDR2 SVGAGI. The CDR3 runs 14 residues. As DNA, the CDR3 is TGTGCCATCAGTTACGCCGGGGGTTACACTGAAGTTTTTTTT. As protein: CAISYAGGYTEVFF.

Concerning this clonotype: Mismatch with germline at one junction end may stem from a read error. The rearrangement links TRBV4-3 to TRBJ1-4, with a tentative D call TRBD1 (5 bases). Germline values: CDR1 LGHNA, CDR2 YSLEER. This CDR3 has 16 amino acids. This CDR3 is CASSHISGSTDEILFF. The DNA of the CDR3 is TGCGCCAGCAGCCACATTTCAGGGTCTACTGATGAAATACTGTTTTTT.